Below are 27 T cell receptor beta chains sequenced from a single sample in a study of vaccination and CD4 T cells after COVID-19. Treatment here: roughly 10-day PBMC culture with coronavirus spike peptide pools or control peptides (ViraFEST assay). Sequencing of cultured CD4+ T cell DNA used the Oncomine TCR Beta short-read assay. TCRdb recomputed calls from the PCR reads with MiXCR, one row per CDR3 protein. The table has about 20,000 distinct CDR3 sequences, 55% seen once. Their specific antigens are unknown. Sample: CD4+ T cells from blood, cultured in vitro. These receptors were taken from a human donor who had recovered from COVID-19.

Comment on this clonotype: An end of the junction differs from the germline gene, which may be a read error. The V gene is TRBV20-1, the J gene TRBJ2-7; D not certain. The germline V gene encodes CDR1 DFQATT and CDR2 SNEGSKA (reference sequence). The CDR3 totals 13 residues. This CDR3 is CSASILSRTELTF. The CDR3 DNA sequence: TGCAGTGCCTCTATTCTATCCCGGACGGAGCTTACGTTC.

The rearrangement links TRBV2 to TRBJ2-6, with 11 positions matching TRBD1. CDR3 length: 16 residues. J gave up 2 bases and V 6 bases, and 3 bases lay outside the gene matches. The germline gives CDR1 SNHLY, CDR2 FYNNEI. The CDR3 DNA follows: TGTGCCAGCAGATTGGGACAGGGGGCTGGGGCCAACGTCCTGACTTTC. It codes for CASRLGQGAGANVLTF.

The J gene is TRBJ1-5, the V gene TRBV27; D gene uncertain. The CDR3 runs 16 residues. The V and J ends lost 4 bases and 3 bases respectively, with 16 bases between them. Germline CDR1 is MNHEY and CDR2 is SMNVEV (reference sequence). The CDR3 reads CASSSRRSGNNQPQHF. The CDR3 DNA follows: TGTGCCAGCAGTTCCCGTCGCTCGGGCAACAATCAGCCCCAGCATTTT.

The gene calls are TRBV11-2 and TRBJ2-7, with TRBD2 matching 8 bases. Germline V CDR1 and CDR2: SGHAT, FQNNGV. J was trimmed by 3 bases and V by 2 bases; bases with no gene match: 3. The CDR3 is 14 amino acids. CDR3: CASSLQSGSYEQYF. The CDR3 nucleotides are TGTGCCAGCAGCTTACAGAGCGGGAGCTACGAGCAGTACTTC.

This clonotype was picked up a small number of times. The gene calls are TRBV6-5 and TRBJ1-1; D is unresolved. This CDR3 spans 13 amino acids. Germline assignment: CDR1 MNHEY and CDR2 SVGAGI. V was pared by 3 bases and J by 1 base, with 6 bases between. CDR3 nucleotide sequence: TGTGCCAGCAGTTATTGGGGGAACACTGAAGCTTTCTTT. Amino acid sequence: CASSYWGNTEAFF.

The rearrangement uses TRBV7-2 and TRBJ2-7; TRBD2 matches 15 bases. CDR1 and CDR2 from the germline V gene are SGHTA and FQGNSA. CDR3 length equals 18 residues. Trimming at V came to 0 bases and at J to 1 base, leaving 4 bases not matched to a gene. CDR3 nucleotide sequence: TGTGCCAGCAGCTTAGCGGGGGGACTAGCGGGAGGTTCCTACGAGCAGTACTTC. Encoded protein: CASSLAGGLAGGSYEQYF.

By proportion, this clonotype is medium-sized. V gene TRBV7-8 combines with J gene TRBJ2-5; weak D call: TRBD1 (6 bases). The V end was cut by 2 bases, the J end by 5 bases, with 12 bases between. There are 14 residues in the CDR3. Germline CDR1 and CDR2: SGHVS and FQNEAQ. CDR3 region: CASSLRRRGETQYF. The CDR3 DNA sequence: TGTGCCAGCAGCTTACGTCGCAGGGGTGAGACCCAGTACTTC. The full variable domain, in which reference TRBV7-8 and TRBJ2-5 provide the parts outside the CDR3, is GAGVSQSPRYKVAKRGQDVALRCDPISGHVSLFWYQQALGQGPEFLTYFQNEAQLDKSGLPSDRFFAERPEGSVSTLKIQRTQQEDSAVYLCASSLRRRGETQYFGPGTRLLVL.

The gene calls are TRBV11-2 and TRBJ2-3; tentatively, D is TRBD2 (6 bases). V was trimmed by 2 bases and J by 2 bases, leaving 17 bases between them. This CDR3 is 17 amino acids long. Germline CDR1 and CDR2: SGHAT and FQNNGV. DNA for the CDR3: TGTGCCAGCAGCTTAATTACCGGGAGTCCCCTCACAGATACGCAGTATTTT. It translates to CASSLITGSPLTDTQYF.

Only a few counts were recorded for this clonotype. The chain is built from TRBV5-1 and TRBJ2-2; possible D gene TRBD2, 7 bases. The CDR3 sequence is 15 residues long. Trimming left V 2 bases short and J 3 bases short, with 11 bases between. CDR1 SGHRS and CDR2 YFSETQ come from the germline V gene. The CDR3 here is CASSFGGPYTGELFF. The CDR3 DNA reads TGCGCCAGCAGCTTCGGGGGGCCATACACCGGGGAGCTGTTTTTT.

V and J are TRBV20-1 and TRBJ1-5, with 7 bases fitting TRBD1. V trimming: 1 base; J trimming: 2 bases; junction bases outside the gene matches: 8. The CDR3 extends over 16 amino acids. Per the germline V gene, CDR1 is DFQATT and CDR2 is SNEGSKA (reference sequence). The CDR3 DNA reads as TGCAGTGCTAGAGGCGGGGAGGGGGCAGGCAATCAGCCCCAGCATTTT. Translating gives CSARGGEGAGNQPQHF.

Written as DNA, the CDR3 is TGTGCCAGCAGGGCAACGGTCTGGAGTGTACAGGGGCACGACTATGGCTACACCTTC. Protein product: CASRATVWSVQGHDYGYTF. The genes are TRBV2 and TRBJ1-2; 7 bases match TRBD1. The trim removed 6 bases at V and 3 bases at J, leaving 22 bases unmatched. CDR3 size: 19 residues. CDR1 and CDR2 from the germline V gene are SNHLY and FYNNEI.

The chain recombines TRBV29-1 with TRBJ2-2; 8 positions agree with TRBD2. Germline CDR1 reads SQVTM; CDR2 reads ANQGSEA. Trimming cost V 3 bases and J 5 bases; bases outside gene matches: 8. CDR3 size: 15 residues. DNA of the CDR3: TGCAGCGTTGATCCCAGCGGGAGTGAGACCGGGGAGCTGTTTTTT. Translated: CSVDPSGSETGELFF.

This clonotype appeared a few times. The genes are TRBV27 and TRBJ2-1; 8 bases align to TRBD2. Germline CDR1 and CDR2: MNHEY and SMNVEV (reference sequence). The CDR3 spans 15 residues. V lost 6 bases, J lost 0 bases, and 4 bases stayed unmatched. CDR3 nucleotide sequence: TGTGCCAGCAGCAGCGGGGGAAGCTCCTACAATGAGCAGTTCTTC. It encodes CASSSGGSSYNEQFF.

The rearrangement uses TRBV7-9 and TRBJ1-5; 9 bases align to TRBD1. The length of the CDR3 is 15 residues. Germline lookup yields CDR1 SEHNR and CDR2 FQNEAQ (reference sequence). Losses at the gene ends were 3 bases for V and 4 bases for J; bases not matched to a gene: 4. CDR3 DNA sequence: TGTGCCAGCAGCTTGGAGGGACAGGGTAATCAGCCCCAGCATTTT. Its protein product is CASSLEGQGNQPQHF.

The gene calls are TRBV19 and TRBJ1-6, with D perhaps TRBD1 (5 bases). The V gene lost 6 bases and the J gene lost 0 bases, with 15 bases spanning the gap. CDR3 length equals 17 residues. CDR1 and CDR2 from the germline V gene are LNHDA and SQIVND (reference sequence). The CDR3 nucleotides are TGTGCCAGTAGAAGCCCTGGGGCTAGCTCCTATAATTCACCCCTCCACTTT. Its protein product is CASRSPGASSYNSPLHF.

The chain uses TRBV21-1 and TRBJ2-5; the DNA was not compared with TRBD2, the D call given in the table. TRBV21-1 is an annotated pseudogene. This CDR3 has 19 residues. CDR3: CASSKGGRASGRVRETQYF. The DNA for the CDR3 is TGTGCCAGCAGCAAAGGGGGGAGGGCTAGCGGGAGGGTTAGAGAGACCCAGTACTTC.

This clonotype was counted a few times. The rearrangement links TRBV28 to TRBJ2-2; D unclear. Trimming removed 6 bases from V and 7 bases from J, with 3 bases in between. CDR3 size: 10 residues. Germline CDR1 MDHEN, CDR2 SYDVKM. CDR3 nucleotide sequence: TGTGCCAGCAGCGGCGGGGAGCTGTTTTTT. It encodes CASSGGELFF. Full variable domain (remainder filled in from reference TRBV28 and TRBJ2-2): DVKVTQSSRYLVKRTGEKVFLECVQDMDHENMFWYRQDPGLGLRLIYFSYDVKMKEKGDIPEGYSVSREKKERFSLILESASTNQTSMYLCASSGGELFFGEGSRLTVL.

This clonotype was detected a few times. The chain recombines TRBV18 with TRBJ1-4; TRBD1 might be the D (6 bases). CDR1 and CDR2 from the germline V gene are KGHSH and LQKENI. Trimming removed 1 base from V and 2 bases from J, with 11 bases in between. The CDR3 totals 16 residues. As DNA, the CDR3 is TGTGCCAGCTCACCACGAGTGGACAGTACTAATGAAAAACTGTTTTTT. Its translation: CASSPRVDSTNEKLFF.

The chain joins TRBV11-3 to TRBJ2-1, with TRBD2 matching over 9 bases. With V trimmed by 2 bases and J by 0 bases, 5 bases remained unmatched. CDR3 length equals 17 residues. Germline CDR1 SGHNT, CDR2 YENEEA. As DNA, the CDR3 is TGTGCCAGCAGCTTAACTAGCGGGTTTAGCTCCTACAATGAGCAGTTCTTC. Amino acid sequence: CASSLTSGFSSYNEQFF.

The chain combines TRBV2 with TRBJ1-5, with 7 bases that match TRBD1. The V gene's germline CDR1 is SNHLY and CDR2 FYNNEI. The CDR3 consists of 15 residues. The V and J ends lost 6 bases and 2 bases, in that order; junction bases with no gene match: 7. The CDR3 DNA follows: TGTGCCAGCAGATTAGACAGGGTCGGCAATCAGCCCCAGCATTTT. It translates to CASRLDRVGNQPQHF.

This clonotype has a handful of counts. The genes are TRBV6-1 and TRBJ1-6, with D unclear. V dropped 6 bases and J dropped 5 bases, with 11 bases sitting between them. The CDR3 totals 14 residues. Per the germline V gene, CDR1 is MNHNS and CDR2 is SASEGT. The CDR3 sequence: CASRGAPNNSPLHF. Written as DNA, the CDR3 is TGTGCCAGCAGGGGAGCCCCCAATAATTCACCCCTCCACTTT.

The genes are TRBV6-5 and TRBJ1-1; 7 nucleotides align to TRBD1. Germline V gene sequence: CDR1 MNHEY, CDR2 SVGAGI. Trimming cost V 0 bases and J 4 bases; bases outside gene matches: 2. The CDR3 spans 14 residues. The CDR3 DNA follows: TGTGCCAGCAGTTACTCGTCAGGGGGCACTGAAGCTTTCTTT. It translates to CASSYSSGGTEAFF.

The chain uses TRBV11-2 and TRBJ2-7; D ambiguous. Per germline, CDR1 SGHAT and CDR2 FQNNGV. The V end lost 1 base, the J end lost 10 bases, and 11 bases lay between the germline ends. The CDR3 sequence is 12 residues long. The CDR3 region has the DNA TGTGCCAGCAGCTTAGGTTCCGGCCATCAGTACTTC. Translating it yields CASSLGSGHQYF.

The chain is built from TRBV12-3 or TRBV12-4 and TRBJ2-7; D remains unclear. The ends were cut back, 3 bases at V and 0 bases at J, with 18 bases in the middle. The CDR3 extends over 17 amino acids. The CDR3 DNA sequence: TGTGCCAGCAGTTTCGGTCGTTCGACGAGGAGCTCCTACGAGCAGTACTTC. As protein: CASSFGRSTRSSYEQYF.

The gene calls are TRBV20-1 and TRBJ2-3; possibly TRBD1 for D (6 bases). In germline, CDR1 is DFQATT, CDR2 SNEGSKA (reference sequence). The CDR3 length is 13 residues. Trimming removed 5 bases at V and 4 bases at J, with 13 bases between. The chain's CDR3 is CSALQGPADTQYF. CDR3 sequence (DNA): TGCAGTGCTCTACAGGGTCCGGCAGATACGCAGTATTTT.

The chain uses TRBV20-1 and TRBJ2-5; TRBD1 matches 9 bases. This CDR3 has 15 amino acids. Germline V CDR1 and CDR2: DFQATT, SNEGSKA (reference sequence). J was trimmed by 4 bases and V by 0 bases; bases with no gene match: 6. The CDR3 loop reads CSARDRGTGLETQYF. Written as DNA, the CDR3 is TGCAGTGCTAGAGATCGTGGGACAGGGTTAGAGACCCAGTACTTC.

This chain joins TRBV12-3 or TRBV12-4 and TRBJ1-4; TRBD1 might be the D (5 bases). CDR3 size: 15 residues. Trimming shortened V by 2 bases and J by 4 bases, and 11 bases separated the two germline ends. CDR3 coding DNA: TGTGCCAGCAGTTTATTTGGGGGACGTAATGAAAAACTGTTTTTT. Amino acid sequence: CASSLFGGRNEKLFF.